This passage covers 5 T cell receptor beta chains from one sample sequenced in a study of regulatory T cells in long-lasting Graves disease. CDR3 regions were amplified by Arm-PCR using iRepertoire HTBI primers to build TCR beta libraries. In TCRdb, the multiplex PCR reads were re-called with MiXCR into one record per CDR3 protein. The data show around 250,000 distinct CDR3 sequences, with around 20% seen just once and more than 20% held by the top ten. Time point described: newly diagnosed GD, antithyroid drugs for less than 3 months. TCR sequences were obtained from RNA taken from PBMCs. Here the sequenced sample was peripheral blood mononuclear cells (PBMCs), taken at new diagnosis, from a patient treated with antithyroid drugs. These receptor sequences come from a female donor with Graves disease.

This clonotype turned up a few times. The chain joins TRBV28 to TRBJ1-3; perhaps TRBD1 as D (5 bases). V dropped 5 bases and J dropped 0 bases, with 14 bases sitting between them. The length of the CDR3 is 16 residues. Germline CDR1 MDHEN, CDR2 SYDVKM. The CDR3 DNA follows: TGTGCCAGCAGTCCGGGGACGGTTAGCTCTGGAAACACCATATATTTT. Protein: CASSPGTVSSGNTIYF. The whole variable domain, filled in from reference TRBV28 and TRBJ1-3, reads DVKVTQSSRYLVKRTGEKVFLECVQDMDHENMFWYRQDPGLGLRLIYFSYDVKMKEKGDIPEGYSVSREKKERFSLILESASTNQTSMYLCASSPGTVSSGNTIYFGEGSWLTVV.

In this sample, this clonotype turned up many times. The V call is TRBV2, the J call TRBJ1-5; D gene uncertain. V lost 1 base and J lost 2, with 6 bases in between. The CDR3 runs to 14 residues. Germline assignment: CDR1 SNHLY and CDR2 FYNNEI. CDR3 nucleotide sequence: TGTGCCAGCAGTGAAGAACAAGGCAATCAGCCCCAGCATTTT. Translating gives CASSEEQGNQPQHF.

This clonotype has a count of ten or more. This rearrangement joins TRBV15 to TRBJ2-7, with 10 positions matching TRBD1. V lost 1 base and J lost 5; bases outside the gene matches: 5. Germline V gene sequence: CDR1 LNHNV, CDR2 YYDKDF (reference sequence). The CDR3 is made up of 15 amino acids. CDR3 amino acids: CATSRVGGTGDEQYF. CDR3 in DNA: TGTGCCACCAGCAGAGTTGGCGGGACAGGGGACGAGCAGTACTTC.

This clonotype was counted between two and nine times. The genes are TRBV27 and TRBJ2-3; 7 nucleotides match TRBD1. Germline lookup yields CDR1 MNHEY and CDR2 SMNVEV (reference sequence). J lost 6 bases, V lost 3 bases, and 6 bases had no gene match. The CDR3 loop spans 14 amino acids. The CDR3 here is CASSFEQGKDTQYF. The CDR3 nucleotides read TGTGCCAGCAGTTTTGAACAGGGGAAGGATACGCAGTATTTT.

This clonotype was seen ten or more times. The chain couples TRBV28 to TRBJ2-1; D call uncertain. This CDR3 region has 12 residues. Germline lookup yields CDR1 MDHEN and CDR2 SYDVKM. V lost 6 bases and J lost 6, with 9 bases in between. The CDR3 DNA reads as TGTGCCAGCAGCCCGCTACGCAATGAGCAGTTCTTC. This gives the protein CASSPLRNEQFF.